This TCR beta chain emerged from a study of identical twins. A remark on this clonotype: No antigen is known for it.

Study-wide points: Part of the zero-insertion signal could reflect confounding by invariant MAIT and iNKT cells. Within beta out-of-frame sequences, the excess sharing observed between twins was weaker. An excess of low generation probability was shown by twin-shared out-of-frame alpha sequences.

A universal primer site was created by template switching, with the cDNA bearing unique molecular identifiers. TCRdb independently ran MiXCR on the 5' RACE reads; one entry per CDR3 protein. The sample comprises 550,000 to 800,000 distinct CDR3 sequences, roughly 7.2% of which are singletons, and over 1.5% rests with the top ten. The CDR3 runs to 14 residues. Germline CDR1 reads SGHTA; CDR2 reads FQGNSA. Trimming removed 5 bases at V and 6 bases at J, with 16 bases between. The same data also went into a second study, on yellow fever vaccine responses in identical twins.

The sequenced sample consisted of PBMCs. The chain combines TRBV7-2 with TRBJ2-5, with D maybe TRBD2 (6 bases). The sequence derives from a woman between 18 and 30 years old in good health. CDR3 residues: CASSQGTGGKTQYF. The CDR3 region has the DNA TGTGCCAGCAGCCAAGGGACTGGGGGTAAGACCCAGTACTTC.